Below are 13 T cell receptor beta chains sequenced from a single sample in a study. TCRdb re-called the RT-PCR reads with MiXCR, one entry per CDR3 protein. The sample has more than 600,000 distinct CDR3 sequences, approximately 15% seen once; the top ten hold 3.6%. Sequencing was carried out using memory CD4+ T cells from blood. All receptors come from a female donor in good health, serving as a healthy control.

In this sample, this clonotype turned up many times. The chain couples TRBV29-1 to TRBJ2-7; possible D gene TRBD2, 5 bases. Germline-derived CDR1 and CDR2 are SQVTM and ANQGSEA. Trimming took 4 bases from V and 4 from J, leaving 8 bases between them. This CDR3 comprises 11 residues. The CDR3 coding sequence is TGCAGCGTTGGAAGGGAGTACGAGCAGTACTTC. Encoded protein: CSVGREYEQYF.

This clonotype was seen ten or more times. The V gene is TRBV12-3 or TRBV12-4, the J gene TRBJ2-3; D is perhaps TRBD2 (5 bases). The CDR3 consists of 12 residues. Trimming took 4 bases from V and 9 from J, leaving 11 bases between them. CDR3 nucleotide sequence: TGTGCCAGCAGTTCTAGCTCTCAGACGCAGTATTTT. It encodes CASSSSSQTQYF.

The chain carries TRBV12-3 or TRBV12-4 and TRBJ2-2; 9 nucleotides align to TRBD2. This CDR3 has 14 residues. J lost 6 bases, V lost 7 bases, and 6 bases had no gene match. CDR3 loop: CASTTASGAGELFF. The DNA for the CDR3 is TGTGCCAGCACCACCGCTAGCGGGGCCGGGGAGCTGTTTTTT.

The rearrangement links TRBV7-9 to TRBJ2-3; D unclear. The germline V gene encodes CDR1 SEHNR and CDR2 FQNEAQ (reference sequence). This CDR3 has 13 residues. V lost 5 bases and J lost 2, with 8 bases in between. CDR3 sequence reads: CASSEPATDTQYF. CDR3 nucleotides: TGTGCCAGCAGCGAGCCGGCCACAGATACGCAGTATTTT. Combining the CDR3 with reference TRBV7-9 and TRBJ2-3 gives the whole variable domain DTGVSQNPRHKITKRGQNVTFRCDPISEHNRLYWYRQTLGQGPEFLTYFQNEAQLEKSRLLSDRFSAERPKGSFSTLEIQRTEQGDSAMYLCASSEPATDTQYFGPGTRLTVL.

There are a few counts of this clonotype. The V gene is TRBV5-1, the J gene TRBJ1-2, with D perhaps matching TRBD1 (5 bases). In germline, CDR1 is SGHRS, CDR2 YFSETQ. V shed 0 bases and J shed 8 bases, with 14 bases lying between them. This CDR3 region has 14 residues. As DNA, the CDR3 is TGCGCCAGCAGCTTGGCCGGCAGGGAGGCCGGCTACACCTTC. Its protein product is CASSLAGREAGYTF.

V is TRBV29-1 and J is TRBJ2-1; D is perhaps TRBD1 (6 bases). CDR1 and CDR2 (germline): SQVTM, ANQGSEA. CDR3 length equals 13 residues. V lost 3 bases to trimming and J lost 5 bases, with 11 bases between them. The CDR3 coding sequence is TGCAGCGTTGACAGGGGCCAAAACAATGAGCAGTTCTTC. Translated: CSVDRGQNNEQFF.

The chain couples TRBV5-1 to TRBJ1-4; a weak D match, TRBD1 (6 bases). CDR3 length: 14 residues. Per germline, CDR1 SGHRS and CDR2 YFSETQ. V was trimmed by 3 bases and J by 8 bases, leaving 14 bases between them. CDR3 in DNA: TGCGCCAGCAGCTGGGGGTCAGGGGAAGAAAAACTGTTTTTT. It codes for CASSWGSGEEKLFF.

The genes are TRBV30 and TRBJ2-1; TRBD2 matches at 10 bases. V trimming: 0 bases; J trimming: 6 bases; junction bases outside the gene matches: 2. CDR1 GTSNPN and CDR2 SVGIG come from the germline V gene (reference sequence). The CDR3 is made up of 14 amino acids. The CDR3 sequence: CAWSVGLAINEQFF. CDR3 DNA: TGTGCCTGGAGTGTGGGACTAGCGATCAATGAGCAGTTCTTC.

The gene calls are TRBV5-1 and TRBJ2-7, with TRBD2 as a possible D gene (6 bases). The CDR3 loop spans 14 amino acids. With 5 bases removed from V and 6 bases from J, the gap between germline ends came to 18 bases. Germline V gives CDR1 SGHRS, CDR2 YFSETQ. CDR3 region: CASSPRDGGLEQYF. DNA for the CDR3: TGCGCCAGCAGTCCACGGGACGGGGGTCTCGAGCAGTACTTC.

The chain employs TRBV28 and TRBJ2-7; no reliable D call. V lost 10 bases and J 4 bases, leaving 14 bases between the germline ends. The CDR3 is 12 amino acids. Germline V lookup: CDR1 MDHEN, CDR2 SYDVKM. CDR3 region: CATRNKDYEQYF. The CDR3 coding sequence is TGTGCCACTCGAAACAAGGATTACGAGCAGTACTTC. The full variable domain, completed using reference TRBV28 and TRBJ2-7, is DVKVTQSSRYLVKRTGEKVFLECVQDMDHENMFWYRQDPGLGLRLIYFSYDVKMKEKGDIPEGYSVSREKKERFSLILESASTNQTSMYLCATRNKDYEQYFGPGTRLTVT.

This clonotype was seen more than once but under ten times. The J gene is TRBJ1-1, the V gene TRBV7-9; D call uncertain. V lost 7 bases to trimming and J lost 2 bases, with 14 bases between them. In germline, CDR1 is SEHNR, CDR2 FQNEAQ (reference sequence). This CDR3 contains 14 residues. The CDR3 sequence is CASTQGWGNTEAFF. Here the CDR3 DNA reads TGTGCCAGCACCCAAGGGTGGGGAAACACTGAAGCTTTCTTT.

This clonotype was seen repeatedly, ten times or more. The V and J genes are TRBV15 and TRBJ2-7; 10 bases map to TRBD1. Per the germline V gene, CDR1 is LNHNV and CDR2 is YYDKDF (reference sequence). This CDR3 spans 15 amino acids. Trimming took 2 bases from V and 7 from J; bases not matched to a gene: 8. The CDR3 DNA reads TGTGCCACCAGCAGACCCGGGACAGGGGCGCTGGAGCAGTACTTC. Translation gives CATSRPGTGALEQYF.

This clonotype was seen more than once but under ten times. This chain joins TRBV5-1 and TRBJ1-1; no clear D. V dropped 2 bases and J dropped 6 bases, with 14 bases sitting between them. The CDR3 totals 14 residues. The germline CDR1 and CDR2 sequences are SGHRS and YFSETQ. CDR3 sequence: CASSLAATTPEAFF. The CDR3 DNA sequence: TGCGCCAGCAGCTTAGCAGCCACAACCCCTGAAGCTTTCTTT.